Listed here are 3 T cell receptor beta chains from one sample, sequenced in a study of metastatic and nonmetastatic thyroid tumors. TCRdb re-called the PCR reads through MiXCR. The repertoire holds fewer than 13,000 clones, with about 12% as singletons. Thyroid surgery had not been preceded by any treatment in any patient. Sequencing input: blood. Receptors were obtained from a female donor with papillary thyroid cancer or a benign thyroid nodule (not recorded which). Some clones in this sample may be carry-over from other donors' samples.

Sample share makes this clone medium-sized. V is TRBV5-1 and J is TRBJ2-7; D tentatively reads TRBD1 or TRBD2 (5 bases each). CDR3 size: 15 residues. The germline gives CDR1 SGHRS, CDR2 YFSETQ. V was cut by 4 bases and J by 1 base, with 15 bases left in between. CDR3 sequence (DNA): TGCGCCAGCAGCCTTAGGGGACCCTATTCCTACGAGCAGTACTTC. Translation: CASSLRGPYSYEQYF. The full variable domain, rest sourced from reference TRBV5-1 and TRBJ2-7, is KAGVTQTPRYLIKTRGQQVTLSCSPISGHRSVSWYQQTPGQGLQFLFEYFSETQRNKGNFPGRFSGRQFSNSRSEMNVSTLELGDSALYLCASSLRGPYSYEQYFGPGTRLTVT.

The table lists this clone with many counts. This chain joins TRBV10-2 and TRBJ1-2; the D is unclear. Germline-derived CDR1 and CDR2 are WSHSY and SAAADI. V was trimmed by 2 bases and J by 1 base, leaving 11 bases between them. The CDR3 has 15 amino acids. For the CDR3, the DNA is TGCGCCAGCAGTGAGGGGGTCCTATATAACTATGGCTACACCTTC. It codes for CASSEGVLYNYGYTF.

This clone occurred many times. The rearrangement links TRBV5-1 to TRBJ1-1, with D unclear. The V end was cut by 3 bases, the J end by 7 bases, with 16 bases between. This CDR3 is built from 14 residues. The V gene's germline CDR1 is SGHRS and CDR2 YFSETQ. The CDR3 here is CASSSPGGKVEAFF. The CDR3 nucleotides are TGCGCCAGCAGCTCCCCGGGAGGGAAAGTTGAAGCTTTCTTT.